This record concerns one T cell receptor beta chain sequence. The record originates from a study of blood T cells in healthy people across ages. Trimming removed 5 bases at V and 7 bases at J, with 12 bases between. Germline loops: CDR1 SEHNR, CDR2 FQNEAQ (reference sequence). The CDR3 runs to 13 residues. With a J-beta primer mix and a sample-barcoded 5' primer, a second PCR ran about 7 to 11 cycles. TCRdb redid the calling of the 5' RACE reads with MiXCR, one entry per CDR3 protein. Altogether about 800,000 distinct CDR3 sequences are present, approximately 25% being singletons, with the ten largest covering 3% to 4%. This sample was shared with a second study, whose subject was T cells of mothers and their children.

The specimen was blood. J is TRBJ2-1 and V is TRBV7-9; D is perhaps TRBD2 (5 bases). The source of this sequence is a boy under 18 in good health. The CDR3 DNA reads TGTGCCAGCAGCGCGACTGGGAGTAATGAGCAGTTCTTC. This gives the protein CASSATGSNEQFF.